These 21 T cell receptor beta chains originate from one sample sequenced in a study of CD4 T cells in relation to SARS-CoV-2 and coronaviruses. Their specific antigens are unknown. The protocol was immunoSEQ multiplex PCR, while the TCRdb copy is restricted to in-frame clones and leaves out a portion. Counted here are 23,000 or so clones, roughly four fifths occurring once; the ten biggest clones make up 21%. The unexposed donors gave CD4+ T cells in about 2010-2019, prior to COVID-19. CD4+ T cells were isolated from the cells after more than nine days of culture. The sequenced material came from CD4+ T cells from PBMCs, cultured in vitro. The origin of the receptors is a human donor in good health.

This clone was seen once. The chain is built from TRBV6-2 or TRBV6-3 and TRBJ2-7, with a possible D match to TRBD1 (5 bases). This CDR3 is 14 amino acids long. Trimming removed 5 bases from V and 5 bases from J, with 16 bases in between. The V gene's germline CDR1 is MNHEY and CDR2 SVGEGT. The CDR3 region has the DNA TGTGCCAGCAGTCCCGGACACCCTTCGGACGAGCAGTACTTC. Residues: CASSPGHPSDEQYF.

This clone occurred once. The CDR3: CASPNRGGETQYF. The CDR3 DNA sequence: TGTGCCAGCCCGAACAGGGGAGGGGAGACCCAGTACTTC. The rearrangement joins TRBV2 to TRBJ2-5; TRBD1 or TRBD2 may be the D gene (7 bases each). CDR1 is SNHLY, CDR2 FYNNEI, per germline. This CDR3 is built from 13 residues. Trimming pared 8 bases from V and 5 bases from J, leaving 15 bases between.

This chain uses TRBV3-1 (or the pseudogene TRBV3-2) with TRBJ1-6; D gene ambiguous. The germline CDR1 and CDR2 sequences are LGHDT and YNNKEL (reference sequence). The CDR3 is 16 amino acids. With 0 bases removed from V and 9 bases from J, the gap between germline ends came to 15 bases. In DNA, the CDR3 is TGTGCCAGCAGCCAAGAAGTACCCGGGAGAGGTTCACCCCTCCACTTT. Encoded protein: CASSQEVPGRGSPLHF.

V and J are TRBV5-6 and TRBJ2-7, with no clear D. Per the germline V gene, CDR1 is SGHDT and CDR2 is YYEEEE. V dropped 3 bases and J dropped 0 bases, with 4 bases sitting between them. CDR3 size: 12 residues. The CDR3 DNA reads TGTGCCAGCAGCTCAAACTCCTACGAGCAGTACTTC. Translated, it gives CASSSNSYEQYF.

The CDR3 reads CASRTSGGRETQYF. In DNA form, the CDR3 reads TGTGCCAGTCGTACCTCGGGGGGGAGAGAGACCCAGTACTTC. This chain connects TRBV2 to TRBJ2-5, with 8 bases fitting TRBD2. This CDR3 spans 14 amino acids. J was trimmed by 4 bases and V by 9 bases; bases with no gene match: 10. Germline V gene lookup returns CDR1 SNHLY and CDR2 FYNNEI.

The chain carries TRBV6-5 and TRBJ2-7; TRBD1 aligns across 8 bases. The CDR3 runs 14 residues. The ends lost 5 bases at V and 0 bases at J; junction bases unmatched: 3. Per the germline V gene, CDR1 is MNHEY and CDR2 is SVGAGI. The CDR3 DNA reads as TGTGCCAGCAGTCGACAGGGGAACTCCTACGAGCAGTACTTC. Protein sequence: CASSRQGNSYEQYF.

The chain carries TRBV29-1 and TRBJ1-1, with D unresolved. The CDR3 spans 11 residues. Trimming removed 6 bases from V and 3 bases from J, with 8 bases in between. Germline CDR1 reads SQVTM; CDR2 reads ANQGSEA. CDR3 sequence: CSVTRHTEAFF. The CDR3 DNA sequence: TGCAGCGTCACCCGTCACACTGAAGCTTTCTTT.

This clone came up a few times. V and J are TRBV30 and TRBJ2-2; 8 bases are a match to TRBD1. Germline trimming cut 5 bases from V and 0 bases from J; bases unmatched to any gene: 2. Germline V gene lookup returns CDR1 GTSNPN and CDR2 SVGIG (reference sequence). CDR3 length equals 14 residues. The CDR3 sequence is CAWETGANTGELFF. In DNA form, the CDR3 reads TGTGCCTGGGAGACAGGGGCGAACACCGGGGAGCTGTTTTTT.

J is TRBJ2-5 and V is TRBV11-2, with 12 bases aligning to TRBD1. V lost 4 bases to trimming and J lost 9 bases; unmatched junction nucleotides: 9. CDR1 and CDR2 from the germline V gene are SGHAT and FQNNGV. CDR3 length: 15 amino acids. The CDR3 bases are TGTGCCAGCAGCTCGGGACAGGGGGCCGGAGGGGCCCAGTACTTC. Translating gives CASSSGQGAGGAQYF. The full variable domain, with the rest looked up from reference TRBV11-2 and TRBJ2-5, is EAGVAQSPRYKIIEKRQSVAFWCNPISGHATLYWYQQILGQGPKLLIQFQNNGVVDDSQLPKDRFSAERLKGVDSTLKIQPAKLEDSAVYLCASSSGQGAGGAQYFGPGTRLLVL.

V gene TRBV19 combines with J gene TRBJ2-5; D possibly corresponds to TRBD2 (6 bases). With 4 bases removed from V and 0 bases from J, the gap between germline ends came to 18 bases. In germline, CDR1 is LNHDA, CDR2 SQIVND (reference sequence). The CDR3 has 17 residues. In DNA form, the CDR3 reads TGTGCCAGTAGTACCGCCGAGGGCGGAGGGTACCAAGAGACCCAGTACTTC. This encodes CASSTAEGGGYQETQYF.

The chain is built from TRBV9 and TRBJ2-2; no reliable D call. CDR3 length: 17 residues. V lost 3 bases to trimming and J lost 3 bases, with 18 bases between them. Looked up from germline, CDR1 is SGDLS and CDR2 is YYNGEE. CDR3 in amino acids: CASSAPPTHVDTGELFF. CDR3 DNA sequence: TGTGCCAGCAGCGCCCCACCTACCCATGTGGACACCGGGGAGCTGTTTTTT.

The V gene is TRBV6-1, the J gene TRBJ1-2; D gene unclear. The germline gives CDR1 MNHNS, CDR2 SASEGT. The CDR3 sequence is 14 residues long. The V end was cut by 7 bases, the J end by 2 bases, with 14 bases between. CDR3 amino acids: CASIREARNYGYTF. The CDR3 DNA is TGTGCCAGCATAAGAGAGGCGAGGAACTATGGCTACACCTTC.

The gene calls are TRBV27 and TRBJ1-1; unclear D gene. This CDR3 comprises 13 residues. Germline V gives CDR1 MNHEY, CDR2 SMNVEV (reference sequence). The ends were cut back, 5 bases at V and 0 bases at J, with 7 bases in the middle. The CDR3, as DNA: TGTGCCAGCAGTCCTACAGTGAACACTGAAGCTTTCTTT. It specifies CASSPTVNTEAFF.

V is TRBV7-9 and J is TRBJ1-5; D not certain. The CDR3 sequence is 13 residues long. Trimming removed 5 bases from V and 4 bases from J, with 9 bases in between. CDR1 and CDR2 from the germline V gene are SEHNR and FQNEAQ (reference sequence). Here the CDR3 DNA reads TGTGCCAGCAGCCCCGGAGGGAATCAGCCCCAGCATTTT. It specifies CASSPGGNQPQHF.

The V call is TRBV5-1, the J call TRBJ2-7; a possible D gene is TRBD1 (6 bases). Germline loops: CDR1 SGHRS, CDR2 YFSETQ. Trimming stripped 3 bases from V and 2 bases from J, with 12 bases between. CDR3 size: 14 residues. Here the CDR3 DNA reads TGCGCCAGCAGCTCACAGGGATTAGCCTACGAGCAGTACTTC. This codes for CASSSQGLAYEQYF.

The chain uses TRBV6-6 and TRBJ2-7, with D possibly being TRBD2 (5 bases). The CDR3 spans 14 residues. V shed 2 bases and J shed 1 base, with 9 bases lying between them. The germline V gene encodes CDR1 MNHNY and CDR2 SVGAGI (reference sequence). CDR3 in amino acids: CASSYATGSYEQYF. The CDR3 nucleotides are TGTGCCAGCAGTTACGCGACGGGGTCCTACGAGCAGTACTTC.

The J gene is TRBJ2-1, the V gene TRBV11-3; weak D call: TRBD2 (6 bases). Trimming removed 5 bases from V and 0 bases from J, with 17 bases in between. The germline V gene has CDR1 SGHNT and CDR2 YENEEA. This CDR3 is 17 amino acids long. CDR3 coding DNA: TGTGCCAGCAGCATAGGGCGCGGAGCGGGCTCCTACAATGAGCAGTTCTTC. It specifies CASSIGRGAGSYNEQFF.

This sequence joins TRBV5-1 and TRBJ2-1; TRBD2 matches 15 bases. V trimming: 8 bases; J trimming: 8 bases; junction bases outside the gene matches: 5. Germline assignment: CDR1 SGHRS and CDR2 YFSETQ. The CDR3 runs to 14 residues. As DNA, the CDR3 is TGCGCCAGTGGACTAGCGGGGGGGCGAGATGAGCAGTTCTTC. Translated: CASGLAGGRDEQFF.

This chain links TRBV3-1 (or the pseudogene TRBV3-2) with TRBJ2-4, with 12 bases matching TRBD1. This CDR3 is 19 amino acids long. Germline values: CDR1 LGHDT, CDR2 YNNKEL (reference sequence). Trimming at V came to 4 bases and at J to 1 base, leaving 11 bases not matched to a gene. The CDR3 DNA follows: TGTGCCAGCAGCCTCCCGGGGACAGGGGGCGCATTTGCCAAAAACATTCAGTACTTC. Protein: CASSLPGTGGAFAKNIQYF.

The chain recombines TRBV5-1 with TRBJ2-7; D may be TRBD1 or TRBD2 (5 bases each). CDR3 length: 12 residues. The germline V gene encodes CDR1 SGHRS and CDR2 YFSETQ. V dropped 5 bases and J dropped 7 bases, with 13 bases sitting between them. The CDR3 region has the DNA TGCGCCAGCAGTTATGAGGGGTTTGAGCAGTACTTC. Translating gives CASSYEGFEQYF.

The chain carries TRBV19 and TRBJ2-7; D may be TRBD1 (6 bases). Looked up from germline, CDR1 is LNHDA and CDR2 is SQIVND (reference sequence). V was clipped by 4 bases and J by 2 bases, with 12 bases between them. The CDR3 length is 14 residues. CDR3 region: CASSTQGFPYEQYF. The CDR3 DNA sequence: TGTGCCAGTAGTACCCAGGGGTTTCCCTACGAGCAGTACTTC.